This TCR beta chain was obtained from a study of control samples from healthy donors and cancer patients. The method was immunoSEQ multiplex PCR; TCRdb's version includes in-frame clones alone and lacks a portion of them. The data contain 100,000 or so clones, just over 90% of them seen just once; the ten biggest clones take up roughly 0.92%. From germline, CDR1 is LGHDT and CDR2 YNNKEL (reference sequence). This CDR3 comprises 13 residues. V shed 5 bases, J shed 6 bases, and the junction held 6 bases outside the gene matches. This TCR came from a woman in her twenties or thirties in good health. The chain recombines TRBV3-1 (or the pseudogene TRBV3-2) with TRBJ2-7, with 8 bases fitting TRBD2. The sample consisted of blood. The CDR3 DNA reads as TGTGCCAGCAGCTATGGACTAGCCGGCGAGCAGTACTTC. It translates to CASSYGLAGEQYF.